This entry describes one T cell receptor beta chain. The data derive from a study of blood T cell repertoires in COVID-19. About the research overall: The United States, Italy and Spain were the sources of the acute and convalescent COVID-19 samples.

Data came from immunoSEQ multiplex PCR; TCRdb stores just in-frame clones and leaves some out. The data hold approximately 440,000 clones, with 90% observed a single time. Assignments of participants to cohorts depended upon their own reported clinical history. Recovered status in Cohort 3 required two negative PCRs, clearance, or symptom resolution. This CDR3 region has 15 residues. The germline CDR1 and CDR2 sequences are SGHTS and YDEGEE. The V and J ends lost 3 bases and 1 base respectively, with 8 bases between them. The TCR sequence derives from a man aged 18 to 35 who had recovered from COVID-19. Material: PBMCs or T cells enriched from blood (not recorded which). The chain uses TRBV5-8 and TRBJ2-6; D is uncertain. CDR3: CASSSFTSGANVLTF. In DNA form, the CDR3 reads TGTGCCAGCAGCTCCTTCACATCTGGGGCCAACGTCCTGACTTTC.